The 2 T cell receptor beta chains below were found in one sample sequenced in a study of T cell repertoires in ileal Crohn's disease. Time point specified: neoterminal ileum biopsy at postoperative endoscopy, about 6 months after surgery. The protocol was immunoSEQ multiplex PCR, while the TCRdb copy is restricted to in-frame clones and leaves out a portion. The sample yields about 59,000 clones, approximately 88% seen once. The sample consisted of ileal tissue. Receptors were obtained from an adult with Crohn's disease.

This chain links TRBV6-6 with TRBJ1-6; D unclear. The length of the CDR3 is 12 residues. V shed 5 bases and J shed 9 bases, with 8 bases lying between them. CDR1 is MNHNY, CDR2 SVGAGI, per germline (reference sequence). The CDR3 spells CASSRSGSPLHF. In DNA, the CDR3 is TGTGCCAGCAGTAGATCGGGTTCACCCCTCCACTTT.

The chain employs TRBV5-4 and TRBJ2-7; 10 positions agree with TRBD1. Germline CDR1 is SGHNT and CDR2 is YYREEE (reference sequence). The V and J ends lost 0 bases and 2 bases, in that order; junction bases with no gene match: 5. The CDR3 spans 16 residues. The CDR3 loop is CASSLEGGTGAYEQYV. CDR3 sequence (DNA): TGTGCCAGCAGCTTGGAAGGGGGGACAGGGGCCTACGAGCAGTACGTC.